The 30 T cell receptor beta chains below were found in one sample sequenced in a study of cytomegalovirus exposure and HLA in healthy donors (dated by TCRdb to 2017 to 2019). Library preparation employed the immunoSEQ multiplex PCR assay. For the multiplex PCR, a mixture combining 60 forward primers for TCR Vbeta segments and 13 reverse primers for TCR Jbeta segments was used. TCRdb took this table from immuneACCESS and kept in-frame rearrangements with V and J called. Such tables lack part of the clones; where checked against another copy, unresolved V genes explain under half of the gap, and the rest is unexplained. The table for this sample lists about 110,000 clones; 60% to 80% of them were counted only once. Together, the top ten hold roughly 2.5% of the sample. Material for sequencing was PBMCs. The receptor source for this set is a man in his forties or fifties in good health and CMV-seronegative.

The gene calls are TRBV7-6 and TRBJ2-7, with TRBD1 matching 9 bases. Germline V CDR1 and CDR2: SGHVS, FNYEAQ. This CDR3 has 17 residues. Losses at the gene ends were 5 bases for V and 3 bases for J; bases not matched to a gene: 14. The CDR3 sequence: CASSRSPTGGMNYEQYF. The DNA of the CDR3 is TGTGCCAGCAGCCGAAGCCCCACAGGGGGCATGAACTACGAGCAGTACTTC.

For the CDR3, the DNA is TGCGCCAGCAGCTTTGGCACTAGCGGAACCTACGAGCAGTACTTC. Amino acids: CASSFGTSGTYEQYF. The chain joins TRBV5-1 to TRBJ2-7, with 8 positions matching TRBD2. CDR3 size: 15 residues. The V and J ends lost 2 bases and 2 bases, in that order; junction bases with no gene match: 6. Germline V gene lookup returns CDR1 SGHRS and CDR2 YFSETQ.

This clone was recorded a few times. V usage is TRBV7-8 and J usage is TRBJ2-7; TRBD2 agrees at 9 bases. The CDR3 runs to 15 residues. V dropped 3 bases and J dropped 2; count of bases not matched to a gene: 5. Germline lookup yields CDR1 SGHVS and CDR2 FQNEAQ. CDR3 DNA: TGTGCCAGCAGCTTCCGGACTAGCGCCACCTACGAGCAGTACTTC. As protein: CASSFRTSATYEQYF. Full variable domain (missing parts from reference TRBV7-8 and TRBJ2-7): GAGVSQSPRYKVAKRGQDVALRCDPISGHVSLFWYQQALGQGPEFLTYFQNEAQLDKSGLPSDRFFAERPEGSVSTLKIQRTQQEDSAVYLCASSFRTSATYEQYFGPGTRLTVT.

The chain uses TRBV7-3 and TRBJ2-2; D is undetermined. Germline CDR1 is SGHTA and CDR2 is FQGTGA. This CDR3 has 13 residues. V was trimmed by 2 bases and J by 5 bases, leaving 6 bases between them. Written as DNA, the CDR3 is TGTGCCAGCAGCTTAGTACAAACCGGGGAGCTGTTTTTT. Translating gives CASSLVQTGELFF. Combining the CDR3 with reference TRBV7-3 and TRBJ2-2 gives the whole variable domain GAGVSQTPSNKVTEKGKYVELRCDPISGHTALYWYRQSLGQGPEFLIYFQGTGAADDSGLPNDRFFAVRPEGSVSTLKIQRTERGDSAVYLCASSLVQTGELFFGEGSRLTVL.

The chain is built from TRBV9 and TRBJ2-3; TRBD2 matches at 8 bases. Per germline, CDR1 SGDLS and CDR2 YYNGEE. CDR3 length: 16 residues. V lost 1 base, J lost 4 bases, and 8 bases stayed unmatched. The CDR3: CASSVNVGGGADTQYF. CDR3 coding DNA: TGTGCCAGCAGCGTAAATGTCGGGGGGGGAGCAGATACGCAGTATTTT.

The genes are TRBV2 and TRBJ1-5; 7 bases align to TRBD1. V shed 6 bases, J shed 3 bases, and the junction held 8 bases outside the gene matches. The germline CDR1 and CDR2 sequences are SNHLY and FYNNEI. The CDR3 totals 15 residues. For the CDR3, the DNA is TGTGCCAGCAGGCGACAGGGAGTGGTCAATCAGCCCCAGCATTTT. Protein product: CASRRQGVVNQPQHF.

This sequence joins TRBV6-6 and TRBJ1-1, with TRBD1 matching 12 bases. Germline V gene data show CDR1 as MNHNY and CDR2 as SVGAGI (reference sequence). This CDR3 has 15 amino acids. Unmatched junction bases numbered 12, after V lost 5 bases and J lost 11 bases. DNA for the CDR3: TGTGCCAGCAGTGCAGAGGAGGGACAGGGGGCTAGGGCTTTCTTT. The encoded protein is CASSAEEGQGARAFF.

This clone was found a few times. The V gene is TRBV5-4, the J gene TRBJ1-1; 9 bases align to TRBD1. With 4 bases clipped from V and 5 bases from J, the junction kept 9 bases outside the gene matches. CDR1 is SGHNT, CDR2 YYREEE, per germline (reference sequence). The length of the CDR3 is 15 residues. The CDR3 coding sequence is TGTGCCAGCAGCGGACCGGGACAGGGAGGGACTGAAGCTTTCTTT. Protein sequence: CASSGPGQGGTEAFF.

This clone appeared a few times. The chain recombines TRBV7-8 with TRBJ1-2, with D maybe TRBD1 (6 bases). This CDR3 spans 14 amino acids. Trimming stripped 6 bases from V and 2 bases from J, with 13 bases between. The germline gives CDR1 SGHVS, CDR2 FQNEAQ. CDR3 region: CASREDRKNYGYTF. CDR3 DNA: TGTGCCAGCAGGGAAGACAGGAAGAACTATGGCTACACCTTC.

This chain links TRBV6-4 with TRBJ2-2; maybe TRBD1 (5 bases). The CDR3 is 14 residues long. CDR1 is MRHNA and CDR2 is SNTAGT in the germline V gene. Trimming removed 5 bases from V and 1 base from J, with 8 bases in between. The CDR3 DNA is TGTGCCAGCAGTCAGGGAAGGAACACCGGGGAGCTGTTTTTT. As protein: CASSQGRNTGELFF.

The chain couples TRBV15 to TRBJ2-3, with a weak D call TRBD2 (6 bases). Trimming removed 0 bases at V and 8 bases at J, with 9 bases between. In germline, CDR1 is LNHNV, CDR2 YYDKDF (reference sequence). The CDR3 has 13 amino acids. CDR3 sequence reads: CATSREWGGTQYF. In nucleotides, the CDR3 is TGTGCCACCAGCAGAGAGTGGGGAGGTACGCAGTATTTT.

The J gene is TRBJ2-5, the V gene TRBV4-2; 8 nucleotides align to TRBD2. Unmatched junction bases numbered 14, after V lost 1 base and J lost 4 bases. The CDR3 consists of 18 residues. Germline V CDR1 and CDR2: LGHNA, YNFKEQ. The CDR3 here is CASSQAFLAGGARETQYF. DNA for the CDR3: TGTGCCAGCAGCCAAGCTTTTCTCGCCGGGGGGGCCCGAGAGACCCAGTACTTC.

This clone has just a few counts. The chain is built from TRBV6-1 and TRBJ1-5; TRBD1 agrees at 11 bases. This CDR3 has 15 residues. The trim removed 4 bases at V and 7 bases at J, leaving 6 bases unmatched. CDR1 and CDR2 from the germline V gene are MNHNS and SASEGT. This CDR3 is CASSGSGTGGQPQHF. The CDR3, as DNA: TGTGCCAGCAGTGGATCCGGGACAGGGGGACAGCCCCAGCATTTT.

The chain links TRBV7-9 to TRBJ2-1; 8 bases match TRBD1. This CDR3 has 15 residues. Germline lookup yields CDR1 SEHNR and CDR2 FQNEAQ (reference sequence). The trim removed 4 bases at V and 0 bases at J, leaving 2 bases unmatched. The CDR3 here is CASSSTGGSYNEQFF. CDR3 bases: TGTGCCAGCAGCTCTACAGGGGGCTCCTACAATGAGCAGTTCTTC.

This chain joins TRBV4-1 and TRBJ1-1; unclear D gene. Trimming took off 1 base at V and 5 bases at J, with 11 bases between the two ends. The germline CDR1 and CDR2 sequences are MGHRA and YSYEKL. This CDR3 is built from 14 residues. The chain's CDR3 is CASSQGHPSTEAFF. The DNA of the CDR3 is TGCGCCAGCAGCCAAGGACACCCCAGTACTGAAGCTTTCTTT.

The sample holds a few counts of this clone. The chain couples TRBV28 to TRBJ1-1, with TRBD1 identical over 12 bases. Germline CDR1 MDHEN, CDR2 SYDVKM. This CDR3 is built from 15 residues. Trimming took 7 bases from V and 5 from J; bases not matched to a gene: 8. CDR3 residues: CASTSGTGGRTEAFF. In nucleotides, the CDR3 is TGTGCCAGCACTTCGGGGACAGGGGGCAGAACTGAAGCTTTCTTT.

Regarding this clone: The junction departs from the called germline gene at one end, perhaps through a read error. The sample contains more than one DNA sequence encoding this CDR3. The rearrangement uses TRBV2 and TRBJ2-3; D perhaps matches TRBD2 (5 bases). There are 14 residues in the CDR3. Germline CDR1 reads SNHLY; CDR2 reads FYNNEI. The CDR3 spells CASRRLRSTDTQYF. The CDR3 DNA follows: TGTGCCAGCAGAAGACTACGCAGCACGGATACGCAGTATTTT. Full variable domain (outside the CDR3, taken from reference TRBV2 and TRBJ2-3): EPEVTQTPSHQVTQMGQEVILRCVPISNHLYFYWYRQILGQKVEFLVSFYNNEISEKSEIFDDQFSVERPDGSNFTLKIRSTKLEDSAMYFCASRRLRSTDTQYFGPGTRLTVL.

The DNA of the CDR3 is TGTGCCAATAAGGGCAGGGGATACCAAGAGACCCAGTACTTC. Protein sequence: CANKGRGYQETQYF. The rearrangement links TRBV2 to TRBJ2-5; TRBD1 might be the D (6 bases). V lost 10 bases and J lost 0, with 15 bases in between. Germline V gene sequence: CDR1 SNHLY, CDR2 FYNNEI. The CDR3 has 14 residues.

The rearrangement links TRBV19 to TRBJ2-1; TRBD2 might be the D (7 bases). CDR1 is LNHDA, CDR2 SQIVND, per germline (reference sequence). The CDR3 extends over 15 amino acids. Trimming took 6 bases from V and 1 from J, leaving 13 bases between them. The CDR3 DNA sequence: TGTGCCAGTAGCATCGGGGGGCCATCCTACAATGAGCAGTTCTTC. This encodes CASSIGGPSYNEQFF.

The chain is built from TRBV5-1 and TRBJ1-4; D might be TRBD1 (6 bases). Germline V gene lookup returns CDR1 SGHRS and CDR2 YFSETQ. The V end was cut by 3 bases, the J end by 7 bases, with 19 bases between. This CDR3 has 16 residues. The chain's CDR3 is CASSSGGGGPGEKLFF. In nucleotides, the CDR3 is TGCGCCAGCAGCTCTGGTGGCGGGGGGCCGGGTGAAAAACTGTTTTTT.

The V call is TRBV7-9, the J call TRBJ2-5; maybe TRBD2 (5 bases). The CDR3 has 15 amino acids. CDR1 SEHNR and CDR2 FQNEAQ come from the germline V gene (reference sequence). V dropped 1 base and J dropped 5 bases, with 14 bases sitting between them. CDR3 amino acids: CASSLGASSLETQYF. CDR3 DNA: TGTGCCAGCAGCTTAGGAGCGTCTAGCCTGGAGACCCAGTACTTC.

The chain employs TRBV27 and TRBJ1-4; tentative D call: TRBD1 (5 bases). Germline CDR1 and CDR2: MNHEY and SMNVEV (reference sequence). Between the trimmed V and J ends, which lost 6 bases and 7 bases, there was a span of 15 bases. CDR3 length equals 14 residues. The CDR3 bases are TGTGCCAGCAGCCCCGGGGAGGGGAGTGAAAAACTGTTTTTT. This sequence encodes CASSPGEGSEKLFF.

This clone was observed once. This sequence joins TRBV5-1 and TRBJ2-3, with TRBD1 matching 11 bases. Germline assignment: CDR1 SGHRS and CDR2 YFSETQ. V trimming: 3 bases; J trimming: 5 bases; junction bases outside the gene matches: 5. The CDR3 totals 15 residues. In DNA form, the CDR3 reads TGCGCCAGCAGCTATCCGGGACAGGGGGGAGATACGCAGTATTTT. It specifies CASSYPGQGGDTQYF.

This clone has a handful of counts. V and J are TRBV9 and TRBJ2-2; tentative D call: TRBD1 (5 bases). Germline V gives CDR1 SGDLS, CDR2 YYNGEE. The V gene lost 2 bases and the J gene lost 0 bases, with 11 bases spanning the gap. The length of the CDR3 is 16 residues. CDR3 sequence: CASSVLTDPNTGELFF. In DNA form, the CDR3 reads TGTGCCAGCAGCGTCCTGACAGACCCGAACACCGGGGAGCTGTTTTTT.

This clone occurred once. This chain uses TRBV1 with TRBJ2-5; the D segment call TRBD1 is taken from the table without a DNA check. TRBV1 is recorded as a pseudogene. This CDR3 is 14 amino acids long. The CDR3: CTSSPWRGGETQYF. CDR3 DNA sequence: TGCACCAGCAGCCCGTGGAGAGGGGGAGAGACCCAGTACTTC.

In this sample, this clone turned up a few times. DNA of the CDR3: TGTGCCAGCAGTGAAGTCGGCTACGAGCAGTACTTC. Encoded protein: CASSEVGYEQYF. The chain joins TRBV6-1 to TRBJ2-7; D is unresolved. The germline CDR1 and CDR2 sequences are MNHNS and SASEGT. CDR3 length: 12 residues. The ends were cut back, 1 base at V and 3 bases at J, with 4 bases in the middle.

The chain uses TRBV19 and TRBJ2-5; D possibly corresponds to TRBD1 (6 bases). This CDR3 has 13 amino acids. Germline values: CDR1 LNHDA, CDR2 SQIVND (reference sequence). V lost 9 bases and J 2 bases, leaving 13 bases between the germline ends. The CDR3 spells CASSDRLQETQYF. The DNA of the CDR3 is TGTGCCAGCTCGGACAGACTACAAGAGACCCAGTACTTC.

V gene TRBV6-5 combines with J gene TRBJ2-2, with 9 bases lining up with TRBD1. This CDR3 has 15 amino acids. Unmatched junction bases numbered 1, after V lost 4 bases and J lost 1 base. CDR1 and CDR2 (germline): MNHEY, SVGAGI. The CDR3 region has the DNA TGTGCCAGCAGTTCGACAGGGGGGAACACCGGGGAGCTGTTTTTT. Translating gives CASSSTGGNTGELFF.

This chain uses TRBV18 with TRBJ1-3; TRBD1 matches at 8 bases. J was trimmed by 4 bases and V by 1 base; bases with no gene match: 6. The CDR3 has 16 residues. Per germline, CDR1 KGHSH and CDR2 LQKENI. CDR3 sequence (DNA): TGTGCCAGCTCACCACTCAGGGGGCGCCCGGGAAACACCATATATTTT. Translating gives CASSPLRGRPGNTIYF.

This clone was seen only a few times. The chain links TRBV19 to TRBJ1-1; 10 nucleotides match TRBD1. V lost 8 bases and J lost 0; bases outside the gene matches: 6. The CDR3 covers 15 residues. Germline V lookup: CDR1 LNHDA, CDR2 SQIVND (reference sequence). CDR3 loop: CASGGQGTVNTEAFF. CDR3 coding DNA: TGTGCCAGTGGGGGACAGGGGACCGTGAACACTGAAGCTTTCTTT.